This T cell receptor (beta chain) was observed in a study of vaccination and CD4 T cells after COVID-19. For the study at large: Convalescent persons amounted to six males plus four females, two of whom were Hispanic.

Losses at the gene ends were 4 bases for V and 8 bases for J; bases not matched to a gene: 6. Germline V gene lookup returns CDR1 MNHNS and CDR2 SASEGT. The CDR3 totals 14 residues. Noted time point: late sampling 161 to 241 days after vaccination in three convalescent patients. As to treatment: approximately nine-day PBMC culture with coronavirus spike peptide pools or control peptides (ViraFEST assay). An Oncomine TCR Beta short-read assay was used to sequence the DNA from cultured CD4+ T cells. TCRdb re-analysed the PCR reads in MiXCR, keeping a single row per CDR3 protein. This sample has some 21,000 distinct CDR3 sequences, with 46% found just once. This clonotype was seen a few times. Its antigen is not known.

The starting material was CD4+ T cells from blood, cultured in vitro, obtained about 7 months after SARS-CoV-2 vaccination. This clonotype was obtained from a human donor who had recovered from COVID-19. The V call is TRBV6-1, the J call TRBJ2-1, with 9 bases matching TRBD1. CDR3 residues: CASSGRTGADEQFF. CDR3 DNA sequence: TGTGCCAGCAGTGGGAGGACAGGGGCTGATGAGCAGTTCTTC.